Shown below are 9 T cell receptor beta chains from a single sample sequenced in a study of blood T cell repertoires in COVID-19. Data came from immunoSEQ multiplex PCR; TCRdb stores just in-frame clones and leaves some out. The profile covers some 250,000 clones, with around 89% appearing a single time and 8.8% taken by the ten largest. The sample was PBMCs or T cells enriched from blood (not recorded which). Every receptor here comes from a man between 35 and 55 years old who had recovered from COVID-19.

The chain combines TRBV11-2 with TRBJ2-7, with D maybe TRBD2 (5 bases). V lost 6 bases, J lost 2 bases, and 14 bases lay in between. The CDR3 sequence is 14 residues long. Germline V gives CDR1 SGHAT, CDR2 FQNNGV. The CDR3 here is CASRPLRRAYEQYF. DNA for the CDR3: TGTGCCAGCAGACCTCTGCGGCGGGCCTACGAGCAGTACTTC.

J is TRBJ2-3 and V is TRBV9; D not resolved. V lost 2 bases and J 1 base, leaving 5 bases between the germline ends. The CDR3 extends over 13 amino acids. From germline, CDR1 is SGDLS and CDR2 YYNGEE. This CDR3 is CASSVLGTDTQYF. CDR3 in DNA: TGTGCCAGCAGCGTCCTTGGCACAGATACGCAGTATTTT.

The gene calls are TRBV10-3 and TRBJ1-2; 8 bases are shared with TRBD1. The V gene end was trimmed by 6 bases and the J gene end by 4 bases; junction bases not matched to a gene: 7. This CDR3 is built from 14 residues. CDR1 is ENHRY, CDR2 SYGVKD, per germline. CDR3 bases: TGTGCCATCAGCGCGGGACAGGAAATCTATGGCTACACCTTC. It yields the protein CAISAGQEIYGYTF.

This clone was counted between two and nine times. The rearrangement links TRBV5-5 to TRBJ1-3; 7 nucleotides match TRBD1. The V segment lost 0 bases and the J segment 7 bases; nucleotides outside the gene matches: 7. Per germline, CDR1 SGHKS and CDR2 YYEKEE (reference sequence). CDR3 length: 15 amino acids. The CDR3: CASSLVQGNRNTIYF. The CDR3 region has the DNA TGTGCCAGCAGCTTGGTACAGGGGAATAGGAACACCATATATTTT.

V and J are TRBV27 and TRBJ1-6, with 11 bases fitting TRBD1. The CDR3 sequence is 16 residues long. J was trimmed by 6 bases and V by 5 bases; bases with no gene match: 6. The germline CDR1 and CDR2 sequences are MNHEY and SMNVEV (reference sequence). This chain's CDR3 is CASSPGQGAFNSPLHF. DNA for the CDR3: TGTGCCAGCAGTCCCGGACAGGGGGCTTTTAATTCACCCCTCCACTTT.

This chain uses TRBV7-8 with TRBJ1-5, with no clear D. This CDR3 has 15 amino acids. The V end lost 2 bases, the J end lost 5 bases, and 13 bases lay between the germline ends. Germline CDR1 is SGHVS and CDR2 is FQNEAQ. The CDR3: CASSLIEVRDQPQHF. The DNA for the CDR3 is TGTGCCAGCAGCTTAATCGAGGTTCGCGATCAGCCCCAGCATTTT.

This sequence joins TRBV7-9 and TRBJ1-4; TRBD1 aligns across 7 bases. This CDR3 spans 15 amino acids. Germline V gives CDR1 SEHNR, CDR2 FQNEAQ (reference sequence). The trim removed 5 bases at V and 4 bases at J, leaving 7 bases unmatched. The CDR3: CASSLGTVYNEKLFF. As DNA, the CDR3 is TGTGCCAGCAGCCTTGGGACAGTTTATAATGAAAAACTGTTTTTT.

The V call is TRBV7-6, the J call TRBJ2-7; D is perhaps TRBD1 (7 bases). The germline V gene encodes CDR1 SGHVS and CDR2 FNYEAQ. The ends were cut back, 2 bases at V and 6 bases at J, with 26 bases in the middle. The length of the CDR3 is 18 residues. The CDR3 loop reads CASSLSFRHEQGTSEQYF. DNA for the CDR3: TGTGCCAGCAGCTTAAGTTTTCGTCACGAACAGGGGACTTCCGAGCAGTACTTC.

The sample holds one count of this clone. This chain's CDR3 is CASSQAPTAETQYF. DNA for the CDR3: TGCGCCAGCAGCCAAGCTCCGACAGCCGAGACCCAGTACTTC. V gene TRBV4-3 combines with J gene TRBJ2-5; D might be TRBD1 (5 bases). The CDR3 has 14 amino acids. The germline CDR1 and CDR2 sequences are LGHNA and YSLEER. V shed 1 base and J shed 5 bases, with 11 bases lying between them.